This TCR beta chain originates from a study of long-term antiretroviral therapy in people with HIV. Survey-level resolution applied to immunoSEQ assay v3.0. Repertoires were generated with immunoSEQ multiplex PCR, while TCRdb's copy carries only in-frame clones and drops some. The sample includes about 21,000 clones, 70% to 90% of them seen just once. The CDR3 runs to 16 residues. CDR1 is SGHRS, CDR2 YFSETQ, per germline. Losses at the gene ends were 3 bases for V and 6 bases for J; bases not matched to a gene: 6. This clone has just one count. This TCR came from a man aged 55 to 70 with HIV. The material sequenced was unsorted PBMCs, taken 1.3 years after starting antiretroviral therapy. This chain links TRBV5-1 with TRBJ2-1; 13 nucleotides agree with TRBD2. The CDR3 bases are TGCGCCAGCAGCTGGGCCGGGACTAGCGGGACCAATGAGCAGTTCTTC. Its protein is CASSWAGTSGTNEQFF.